This TCR beta chain was retrieved from a study of PD-1 blockade in classical Hodgkin lymphoma. Germline V gene sequence: CDR1 SGHNT, CDR2 YENEEA. The CDR3 contains 9 residues. Trimming stripped 5 bases from V and 11 bases from J, with 6 bases between. The assay was immunoSEQ multiplex PCR, and TCRdb's table has in-frame clones only and misses some. Of approximately 45,000 clones listed, about 70% are singletons. Overall study results and limits: The authors have not defined what causes the repertoire differences, possibly disease activity or prior therapy. Whoever responded completely had baseline diversity much like that seen in newly diagnosed patients. The study reported lower baseline TCR diversity in newly diagnosed patients than in healthy donors.

Time point given: cycle 4 day 1 (C4D1), after five to seven weeks of nivolumab. Relapse was seen in all patients after autologous stem cell transplantation, and brentuximab vedotin exposure was variable. Remarks on this clone: Its antigen is undetermined.

The TCR originated in a human donor with classical Hodgkin lymphoma. The sample here was peripheral blood mononuclear cells (PBMCs), taken before the fourth cycle of nivolumab. The gene calls are TRBV11-3 and TRBJ1-1, with D unclear. The chain's CDR3 is CASSAGAFF. CDR3 nucleotide sequence: TGTGCCAGCAGCGCCGGGGCTTTCTTT.